These 2 T cell receptor beta chains were all obtained from the same sample, sequenced in a study of cytomegalovirus exposure and HLA in healthy donors. 60 Vbeta and 13 Jbeta primers were used in PCR. The data were produced by immunoSEQ multiplex PCR, yet TCRdb's version contains in-frame clones alone and is incomplete. The sample lists about 99,000 clones, roughly a tenth seen once, with more than 5% in the top ten. Sequenced material: PBMCs. Receptor source: a man aged 40-55 years in good health and CMV-seropositive.

This clone was recorded a few times. The chain combines TRBV25-1 with TRBJ2-3; the D gene is possibly TRBD1 (6 bases). Trimming took off 1 base at V and 5 bases at J, with 16 bases between the two ends. Germline loops: CDR1 MGHDK, CDR2 SYGVNS. The CDR3 runs to 16 residues. CDR3 nucleotides: TGTGCCAGCAGTGAATGGGACACGAGAGAGGGAGATACGCAGTATTTT. Protein sequence: CASSEWDTREGDTQYF.

This clone came up a few times. The chain links TRBV7-4 to TRBJ1-5, with 7 bases matching TRBD1. CDR3 size: 17 residues. Germline values: CDR1 SGHVT, CDR2 SQSDAQ. Trimming removed 7 bases from V and 2 bases from J; junction bases left unmatched: 14. CDR3 in DNA: TGTGCCAGCACCCTTACCGAACAGGGGTGGCGCAATCAGCCCCAGCATTTT. Translated: CASTLTEQGWRNQPQHF. Drawing the rest from reference TRBV7-4 and TRBJ1-5, the complete variable domain is GAGVSQSPRYKVAKRGRDVALRCDSISGHVTLYWYRQTLGQGSEVLTYSQSDAQRDKSGRPSGRFSAERPERSVSTLKIQRTEQGDSAVYLCASTLTEQGWRNQPQHFGDGTRLSIL.